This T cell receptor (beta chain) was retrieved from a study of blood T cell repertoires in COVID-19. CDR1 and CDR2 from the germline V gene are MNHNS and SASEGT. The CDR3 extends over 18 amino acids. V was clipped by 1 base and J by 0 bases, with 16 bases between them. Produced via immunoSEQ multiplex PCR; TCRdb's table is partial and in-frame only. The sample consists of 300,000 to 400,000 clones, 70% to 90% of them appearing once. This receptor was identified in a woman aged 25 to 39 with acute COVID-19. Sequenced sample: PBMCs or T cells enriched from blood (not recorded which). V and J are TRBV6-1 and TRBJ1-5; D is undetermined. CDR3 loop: CASSEDGRETYSNQPQHF. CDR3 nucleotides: TGTGCCAGCAGTGAAGACGGTAGGGAGACCTATAGCAATCAGCCCCAGCATTTT.